The 32 T cell receptor beta chains in this list originate from one sample, sequenced in a study of regulatory T cells in long-lasting Graves disease. With iRepertoire HTBI primers and Arm-PCR of CDR3 regions, TCR beta libraries were built. TCRdb re-called the multiplex PCR reads with MiXCR, one entry per CDR3 protein. Here the sample spans roughly 300,000 distinct CDR3 sequences, more than 20% being singletons. Documented time point: persistent/refractory GD, antithyroid drugs over 5 years with positive TRAb. Extracted PBMC RNA gave rise to the TCR library. The sequencing used peripheral blood mononuclear cells (PBMCs), collected when the disease was refractory, from a patient treated with antithyroid drugs. The receptors here all came from a female donor with Graves disease.

The rearrangement joins TRBV18 to TRBJ2-2; D is unclear. Per the germline V gene, CDR1 is KGHSH and CDR2 is LQKENI. The CDR3 runs 17 residues. The ends were cut back, 3 bases at V and 2 bases at J, with 16 bases in the middle. CDR3 amino acids: CASSPTLQAGNTGELFF. DNA for the CDR3: TGTGCCAGCTCACCCACCCTGCAGGCAGGCAACACCGGGGAGCTGTTTTTT.

The chain couples TRBV5-1 to TRBJ2-7; D ambiguous. The CDR3 totals 13 residues. Deletions cut 0 bases from V and 2 bases from J, with 6 bases between. Per germline, CDR1 SGHRS and CDR2 YFSETQ. DNA of the CDR3: TGCGCCAGCAGCTTGGTGTCAGCCTACGAGCAGTACTTC. Encoded protein: CASSLVSAYEQYF.

On this clonotype: Because it lacks the conserved phenylalanine or tryptophan at the end, this CDR3 is likely a read error. V is TRBV12-3 or TRBV12-4 and J is TRBJ1-6; 9 nucleotides line up with TRBD1. This CDR3 spans 15 amino acids. Trimming at V came to 4 bases and at J to 5 bases, leaving 3 bases not matched to a gene. CDR3 in amino acids: CASSSGTGNNSPLHL. CDR3 bases: TGTGCCAGCAGTTCAGGGACAGGGAATAATTCACCCCTCCACCTT.

V usage is TRBV9 and J usage is TRBJ2-5; a weak D match, TRBD1 (6 bases). Deletions cut 4 bases from V and 5 bases from J, with 18 bases between. The CDR3 is 15 amino acids. CDR1 and CDR2 from the germline V gene are SGDLS and YYNGEE. CDR3: CASSLGQTPGETQYF. Written as DNA, the CDR3 is TGTGCCAGCAGCCTGGGACAAACCCCCGGGGAGACCCAGTACTTC.

Details on this clonotype: Given a much more abundant clone one base away, this may be a read error. This chain joins TRBV28 and TRBJ2-4, with 10 nucleotides matching TRBD2. The DNA end favors TRBJ2-7, so the J call may be wrong. The CDR3 contains 14 residues. Germline lookup yields CDR1 MDHEN and CDR2 SYDVKM. The CDR3 reads CASRFPSGSYEQYF. The CDR3 coding sequence is TGTGCCAGCAGGTTCCCTAGCGGGAGTTACGAGCAGTACTTC.

The gene calls are TRBV6-1 and TRBJ2-6; 8 nucleotides line up with TRBD2. Germline V CDR1 and CDR2: MNHNS, SASEGT. Trimming took 5 bases from V and 3 from J; bases not matched to a gene: 9. The CDR3 extends over 17 amino acids. CDR3 region: CASSPRPGGNGANVLTF. The CDR3 bases are TGTGCCAGCAGTCCCCGGCCGGGAGGGAATGGGGCCAACGTCCTGACTTTC.

This clonotype was counted a few times. This rearrangement joins TRBV10-3 to TRBJ1-2, with D uncertain. Between the trimmed V and J ends, which lost 6 bases and 3 bases, there was a span of 8 bases. Per the germline V gene, CDR1 is ENHRY and CDR2 is SYGVKD. This CDR3 has 12 amino acids. The DNA for the CDR3 is TGTGCCATCAGAACGTCGGACTATGGCTACACCTTC. Translated, it gives CAIRTSDYGYTF.

This clonotype appeared many times. V is TRBV7-3 and J is TRBJ2-2; D tentatively reads TRBD1 or TRBD2 (5 bases each). Between the trimmed V and J ends, which lost 0 bases and 4 bases, there was a span of 9 bases. Germline V gives CDR1 SGHTA, CDR2 FQGTGA. The CDR3 spans 15 residues. CDR3 sequence reads: CASSLTAGTTGELFF. Here the CDR3 DNA reads TGTGCCAGCAGCTTAACTGCAGGGACCACCGGGGAGCTGTTTTTT. The full variable domain, its missing parts supplied by reference TRBV7-3 and TRBJ2-2, is GAGVSQTPSNKVTEKGKYVELRCDPISGHTALYWYRQSLGQGPEFLIYFQGTGAADDSGLPNDRFFAVRPEGSVSTLKIQRTERGDSAVYLCASSLTAGTTGELFFGEGSRLTVL.

This clonotype was seen ten or more times. The J gene is TRBJ2-7, the V gene TRBV28; 11 nucleotides agree with TRBD2. CDR3 length: 15 residues. The germline V gene encodes CDR1 MDHEN and CDR2 SYDVKM. With V trimmed by 5 bases and J by 4 bases, 7 bases remained unmatched. The CDR3 bases are TGTGCCAGCAGTCCCCCGGGACTAGCGGCGTACGAGCAGTACTTC. It codes for CASSPPGLAAYEQYF.

This clonotype was recorded a few times. V gene TRBV10-1 combines with J gene TRBJ1-1; D uncertain. Germline lookup yields CDR1 WNHNN and CDR2 SYGVQD (reference sequence). Trimming removed 9 bases from V and 14 bases from J, with 10 bases in between. The CDR3 covers 8 residues. The CDR3 sequence is CARRAGFF. CDR3 in DNA: TGCGCCAGGAGGGCAGGATTCTTT.

DNA for the CDR3: TGTGCCAGCAGCATGCCGGGACAGGGATTTTACGAGCAGTACTTC. This encodes CASSMPGQGFYEQYF. The genes are TRBV11-1 and TRBJ2-7, with 9 bases identical to TRBD1. V lost 5 bases, J lost 4 bases, and 9 bases stayed unmatched. Germline CDR1 reads SGHAT; CDR2 reads FQDESV (reference sequence). This CDR3 spans 15 amino acids.

As for this clonotype: Because it lacks the conserved phenylalanine or tryptophan at the end, this CDR3 is likely a read error. The chain joins TRBV29-1 to TRBJ1-2, with D unclear. Germline lookup yields CDR1 SQVTM and CDR2 ANQGSEA. V was clipped by 7 bases and J by 4 bases, with 16 bases between them. CDR3 size: 13 residues. CDR3 DNA sequence: TGCAGCGGCTACACAAGCCCTATCTATGGCTACACCTCC. This codes for CSGYTSPIYGYTS.

This clonotype was found many times. The CDR3 region is CASSLERSNQPQHF. CDR3 coding DNA: TGTGCCAGCAGTTTAGAGCGCAGCAATCAGCCCCAGCATTTT. This chain uses TRBV2 with TRBJ1-5; D is ambiguous. This CDR3 is 14 amino acids long. The germline V and J ends were trimmed by 5 bases and 1 base, with 9 bases remaining between them. Germline V gene data show CDR1 as SNHLY and CDR2 as FYNNEI.

This clonotype appeared a few times. This rearrangement joins TRBV25-1 to TRBJ1-4; D uncertain. Looked up from germline, CDR1 is MGHDK and CDR2 is SYGVNS. The CDR3 length is 14 residues. V lost 3 bases to trimming and J lost 4 bases, with 9 bases between them. The CDR3 bases are TGTGCCAGCAGTGACGGGATAGTTAATGAAAAACTGTTTTTT. Amino acid sequence: CASSDGIVNEKLFF.

This chain links TRBV4-2 with TRBJ1-1; D is uncertain. The CDR3 length is 15 residues. Germline V gene data show CDR1 as LGHNA and CDR2 as YNFKEQ. V lost 0 bases, J lost 11 bases, and 19 bases lay in between. CDR3 loop: CASSQDNVGTLVAFF. The DNA for the CDR3 is TGTGCCAGCAGCCAAGACAATGTAGGAACACTAGTGGCTTTCTTT.

Comment on this clonotype: Given a far larger clone just one base away, this is likely a sequencing read error. The chain carries TRBV12-3 or TRBV12-4 and TRBJ1-5; D gene uncertain. This CDR3 is built from 12 residues. The CDR3 spells CASSLRDQPRHF. In nucleotides, the CDR3 is TGTGCCAGCAGTTTGAGGGATCAGCCCCGGCATTTT.

This clonotype was recorded a few times. V gene TRBV19 combines with J gene TRBJ2-7; TRBD2 aligns across 10 bases. Per the germline V gene, CDR1 is LNHDA and CDR2 is SQIVND (reference sequence). The CDR3 is 17 residues long. V gave up 1 base and J gave up 2 bases; unmatched junction bases: 8. For the CDR3, the DNA is TGTGCCAGTAGTATAGGAAGGCTAGCGGGAGCACCCTACGAGCAGTACTTC. It translates to CASSIGRLAGAPYEQYF.

This clonotype was picked up many times. This chain connects TRBV10-3 to TRBJ2-7; D perhaps matches TRBD2 (6 bases). CDR3 length: 16 amino acids. CDR1 and CDR2 from the germline V gene are ENHRY and SYGVKD. The V end was cut by 0 bases, the J end by 0 bases, with 12 bases between. CDR3 loop: CAISESSGRASYEQYF. The CDR3 nucleotides read TGTGCCATCAGTGAGTCTTCCGGGAGAGCCTCCTACGAGCAGTACTTC.

This clonotype has ten or more counts. This chain uses TRBV6-1 with TRBJ2-7; 7 positions match TRBD1. This CDR3 is built from 12 residues. V was clipped by 3 bases and J by 4 bases; unmatched bases: 0. Germline lookup yields CDR1 MNHNS and CDR2 SASEGT. The CDR3 protein is CASSDRGYEQYF. The CDR3 DNA sequence: TGTGCCAGCAGTGACAGGGGGTACGAGCAGTACTTC.

This clonotype has a handful of counts. The rearrangement links TRBV3-1 to TRBJ1-2; 9 nucleotides match TRBD1. V shed 0 bases and J 6 bases; nucleotides not matched to a gene: 5. This CDR3 spans 15 amino acids. In germline, CDR1 is LGHDT, CDR2 YNNKEL (reference sequence). CDR3 amino acids: CASSQEHRGRNGYTF. CDR3 coding DNA: TGTGCCAGCAGCCAAGAACACAGGGGGCGAAATGGCTACACCTTC.

The CDR3 DNA sequence: TGCGCCAGCAGTATGCAGAACACCGGGGAGCTGTTTTTT. Residues: CASSMQNTGELFF. The genes are TRBV10-2 and TRBJ2-2; D unclear. V lost 5 bases and J lost 1, with 5 bases in between. Germline V CDR1 and CDR2: WSHSY, SAAADI. CDR3 length: 13 residues.

The table lists this clonotype with many counts. J is TRBJ1-1 and V is TRBV2; tentative D call: TRBD1 (5 bases). The V end lost 6 bases, the J end lost 4 bases, and 12 bases lay between the germline ends. CDR1 is SNHLY, CDR2 FYNNEI, per germline. This CDR3 has 13 residues. DNA of the CDR3: TGTGCCAGCAGGATTAGACAGCCCACTGAAGCTTTCTTT. Amino acid sequence: CASRIRQPTEAFF.

The chain couples TRBV7-9 to TRBJ2-5; TRBD1 might be the D (6 bases). The CDR3 is 13 residues long. With 5 bases removed from V and 5 bases from J, the gap between germline ends came to 12 bases. Per the germline V gene, CDR1 is SEHNR and CDR2 is FQNEAQ (reference sequence). CDR3 DNA: TGTGCCAGCAGCCCACAGGGTATGGAGACCCAGTACTTC. Its translation: CASSPQGMETQYF.

This clonotype was observed at least ten times. This chain links TRBV11-3 with TRBJ2-5; D is ambiguous. This CDR3 has 13 amino acids. The V end was cut by 5 bases, the J end by 0 bases, with 7 bases between. Germline V CDR1 and CDR2: SGHNT, YENEEA. The CDR3 loop is CASSETDQETQYF. CDR3 bases: TGTGCCAGCAGCGAGACCGACCAAGAGACCCAGTACTTC.

This clonotype has at least ten counts. This chain links TRBV27 with TRBJ1-5, with D possibly matching TRBD1 (5 bases). The V gene lost 2 bases and the J gene lost 2 bases, with 10 bases spanning the gap. This CDR3 is 15 amino acids long. The germline V gene encodes CDR1 MNHEY and CDR2 SMNVEV (reference sequence). For the CDR3, the DNA is TGTGCCAGCAGTTTACTGGACAATGGCAATCAGCCCCAGCATTTT. As protein: CASSLLDNGNQPQHF.

This clonotype has ten or more counts. The J gene is TRBJ2-7, the V gene TRBV20-1; the D gene is possibly TRBD2 (5 bases). The V gene lost 0 bases and the J gene lost 2 bases, with 23 bases spanning the gap. This CDR3 spans 18 amino acids. The germline CDR1 and CDR2 sequences are DFQATT and SNEGSKA (reference sequence). Here the CDR3 DNA reads TGCAGTGCTAGAGATCAGGAGCTTATAAGAGCGGCGCCCTACGAGCAGTACTTC. Protein sequence: CSARDQELIRAAPYEQYF.

The chain recombines TRBV30 with TRBJ2-7, with D possibly being TRBD2 (6 bases). Germline CDR1 and CDR2: GTSNPN and SVGIG (reference sequence). V lost 0 bases and J lost 9, with 18 bases in between. The CDR3 covers 14 residues. The CDR3 region is CAWSVRETSGWQYF. In DNA form, the CDR3 reads TGTGCCTGGAGTGTACGCGAGACTAGTGGTTGGCAGTACTTC.

The chain carries TRBV19 and TRBJ1-1, with D uncertain. Trimming left V 0 bases short and J 1 base short, with 6 bases between. Germline V gene lookup returns CDR1 LNHDA and CDR2 SQIVND (reference sequence). This CDR3 is 14 amino acids long. The CDR3 DNA follows: TGTGCCAGTAGTATAGATATGACGAACACTGAAGCTTTCTTT. This translates into CASSIDMTNTEAFF.

This clonotype was seen ten or more times. This chain uses TRBV7-2 with TRBJ1-5; no clear D gene. The CDR3 spans 15 residues. Germline-derived CDR1 and CDR2 are SGHTA and FQGNSA. V was clipped by 4 bases and J by 4 bases, with 14 bases between them. CDR3 amino acids: CASSSQTSDNQPQHF. The CDR3 nucleotides are TGTGCCAGCAGCTCCCAGACATCGGATAATCAGCCCCAGCATTTT.

Of note for this clonotype: A far more abundant clone sits one base away, making this likely a read error. The chain employs TRBV7-2 and TRBJ2-5; D is possibly TRBD1 (5 bases). Germline CDR1 and CDR2: SGHTA and FQGNSA. This CDR3 has 13 amino acids. DNA of the CDR3: TGTGCCAGCAGCTTAGAGGGGTTGGAGACCCAGTGCTTC. Protein sequence: CASSLEGLETQCF.

To note about this clonotype: A read error may account for a junction end that differs from germline. The V gene is TRBV2, the J gene TRBJ2-1; 8 bases are a match to TRBD2. The CDR3 contains 13 residues. Germline V gene sequence: CDR1 SNHLY, CDR2 FYNNEI. The CDR3 DNA reads as TGTGCCAGCGGTGACGGGAGGGCAGGCGAGCAGTTCTTC. Protein: CASGDGRAGEQFF. Full variable domain (rest looked up from reference TRBV2 and TRBJ2-1): EPEVTQTPSHQVTQMGQEVILRCVPISNHLYFYWYRQILGQKVEFLVSFYNNEISEKSEIFDDQFSVERPDGSNFTLKIRSTKLEDSAMYFCASGDGRAGEQFFGPGTRLTVL.

This clonotype was seen a handful of times. CDR3 sequence reads: CASKRDIGFDGYTF. For the CDR3, the DNA is TGTGCCAGCAAGAGGGACATCGGGTTTGATGGCTACACCTTC. The rearrangement joins TRBV6-1 to TRBJ1-2; a weak D match, TRBD1 (6 bases). Per the germline V gene, CDR1 is MNHNS and CDR2 is SASEGT. V lost 7 bases to trimming and J lost 6 bases, with 18 bases between them. This CDR3 comprises 14 residues.